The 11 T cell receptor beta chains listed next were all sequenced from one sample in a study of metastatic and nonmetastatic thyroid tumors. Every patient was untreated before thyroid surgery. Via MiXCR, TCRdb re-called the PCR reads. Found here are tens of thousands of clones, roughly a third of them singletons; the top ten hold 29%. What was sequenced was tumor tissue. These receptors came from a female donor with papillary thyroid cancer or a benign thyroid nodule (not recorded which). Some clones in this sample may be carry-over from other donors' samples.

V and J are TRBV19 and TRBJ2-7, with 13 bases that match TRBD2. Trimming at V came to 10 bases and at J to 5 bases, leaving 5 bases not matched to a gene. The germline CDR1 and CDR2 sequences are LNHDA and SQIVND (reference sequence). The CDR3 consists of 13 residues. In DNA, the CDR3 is TGTGCCACTCGGACTAGCGGGAGTAACGAGCAGTACTTC. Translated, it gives CATRTSGSNEQYF. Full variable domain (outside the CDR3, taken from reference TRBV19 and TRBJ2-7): DGGITQSPKYLFRKEGQNVTLSCEQNLNHDAMYWYRQDPGQGLRLIYYSQIVNDFQKGDIAEGYSVSREKKESFPLTVTSAQKNPTAFYLCATRTSGSNEQYFGPGTRLTVT.

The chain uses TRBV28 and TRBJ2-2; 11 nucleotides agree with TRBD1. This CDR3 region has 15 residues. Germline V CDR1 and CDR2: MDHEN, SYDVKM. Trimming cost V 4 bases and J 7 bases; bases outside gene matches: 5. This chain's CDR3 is CASSSGQGADGELFF. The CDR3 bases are TGTGCCAGCAGTTCTGGACAGGGGGCAGACGGGGAGCTGTTTTTT.

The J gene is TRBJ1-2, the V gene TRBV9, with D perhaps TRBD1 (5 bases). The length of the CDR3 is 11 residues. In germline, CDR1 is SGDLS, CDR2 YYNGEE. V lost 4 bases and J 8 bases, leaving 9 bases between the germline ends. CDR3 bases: TGTGCCAGCAGCCGATGGGGGGGCTACACCTTC. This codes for CASSRWGGYTF.

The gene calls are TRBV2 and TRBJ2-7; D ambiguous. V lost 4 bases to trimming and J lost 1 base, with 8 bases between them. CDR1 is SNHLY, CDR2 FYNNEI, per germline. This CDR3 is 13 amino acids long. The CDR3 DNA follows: TGTGCCAGCAGTGTCAGCGCGTCCTACGAGCAGTACTTC. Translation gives CASSVSASYEQYF.

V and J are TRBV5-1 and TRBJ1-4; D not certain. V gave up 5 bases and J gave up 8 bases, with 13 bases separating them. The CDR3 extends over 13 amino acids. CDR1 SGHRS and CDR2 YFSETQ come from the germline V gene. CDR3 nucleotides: TGCGCCAGCAGGAGAGACGGAGAAGAAAAACTGTTTTTT. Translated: CASRRDGEEKLFF.

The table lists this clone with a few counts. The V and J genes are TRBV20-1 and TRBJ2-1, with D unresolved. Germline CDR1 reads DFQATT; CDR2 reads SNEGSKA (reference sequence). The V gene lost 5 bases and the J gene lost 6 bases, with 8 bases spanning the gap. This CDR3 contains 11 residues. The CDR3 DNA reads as TGCAGTGCTTTTAAGTTCAATGAGCAGTTCTTC. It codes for CSAFKFNEQFF.

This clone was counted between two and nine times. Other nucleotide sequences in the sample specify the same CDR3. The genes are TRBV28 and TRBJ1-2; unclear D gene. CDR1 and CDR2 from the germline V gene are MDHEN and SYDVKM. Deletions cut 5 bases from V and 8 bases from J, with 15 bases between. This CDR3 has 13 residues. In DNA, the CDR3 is TGTGCCAGCAGTCGCGTTCCAGGCGGGGGCTACACCTTC. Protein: CASSRVPGGGYTF.

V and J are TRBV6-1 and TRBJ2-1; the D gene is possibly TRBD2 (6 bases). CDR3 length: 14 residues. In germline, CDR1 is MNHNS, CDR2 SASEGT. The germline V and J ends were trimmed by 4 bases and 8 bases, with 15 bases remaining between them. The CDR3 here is CASSGGRTMHEQFF. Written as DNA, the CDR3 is TGTGCCAGCAGTGGTGGGAGGACCATGCATGAGCAGTTCTTC.

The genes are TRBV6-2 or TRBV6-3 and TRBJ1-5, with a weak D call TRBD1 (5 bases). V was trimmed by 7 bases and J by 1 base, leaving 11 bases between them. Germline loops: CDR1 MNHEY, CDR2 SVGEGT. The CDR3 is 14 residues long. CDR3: CASMAGLSNQPQHF. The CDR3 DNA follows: TGTGCCAGCATGGCAGGGTTAAGCAATCAGCCCCAGCATTTT.

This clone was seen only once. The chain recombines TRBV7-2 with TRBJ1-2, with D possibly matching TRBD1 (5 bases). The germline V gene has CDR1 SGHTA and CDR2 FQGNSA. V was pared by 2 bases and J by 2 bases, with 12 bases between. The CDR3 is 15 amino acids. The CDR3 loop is CASSLTGGKNYGYTF. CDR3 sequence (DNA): TGTGCCAGCAGCTTAACGGGGGGAAAAAACTATGGCTACACCTTC.

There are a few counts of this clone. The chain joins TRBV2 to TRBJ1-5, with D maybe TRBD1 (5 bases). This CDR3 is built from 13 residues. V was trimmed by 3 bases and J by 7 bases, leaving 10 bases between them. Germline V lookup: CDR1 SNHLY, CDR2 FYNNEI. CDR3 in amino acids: CASSDGGWQPQHF. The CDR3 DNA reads TGTGCCAGCAGTGACGGGGGTTGGCAGCCCCAGCATTTT. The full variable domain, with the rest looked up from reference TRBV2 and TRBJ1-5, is EPEVTQTPSHQVTQMGQEVILRCVPISNHLYFYWYRQILGQKVEFLVSFYNNEISEKSEIFDDQFSVERPDGSNFTLKIRSTKLEDSAMYFCASSDGGWQPQHFGDGTRLSIL.